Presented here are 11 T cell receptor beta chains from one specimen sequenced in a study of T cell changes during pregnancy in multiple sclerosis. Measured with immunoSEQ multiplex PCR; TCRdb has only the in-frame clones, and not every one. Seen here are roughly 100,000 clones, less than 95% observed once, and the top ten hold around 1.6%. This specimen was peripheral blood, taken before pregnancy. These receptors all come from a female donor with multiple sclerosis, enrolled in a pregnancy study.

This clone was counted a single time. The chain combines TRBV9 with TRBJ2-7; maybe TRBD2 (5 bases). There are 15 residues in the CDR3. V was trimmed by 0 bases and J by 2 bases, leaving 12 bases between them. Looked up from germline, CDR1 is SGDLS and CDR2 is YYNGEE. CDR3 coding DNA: TGTGCCAGCAGCGTAGACGGGCGGGTACCCTACGAGCAGTACTTC. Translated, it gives CASSVDGRVPYEQYF.

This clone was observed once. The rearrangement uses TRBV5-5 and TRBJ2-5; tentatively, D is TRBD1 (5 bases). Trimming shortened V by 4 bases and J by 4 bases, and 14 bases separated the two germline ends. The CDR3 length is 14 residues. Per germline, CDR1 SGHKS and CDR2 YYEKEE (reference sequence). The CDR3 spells CASSPWRQRETQYF. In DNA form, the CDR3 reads TGTGCCAGCAGCCCTTGGAGACAGCGAGAGACCCAGTACTTC.

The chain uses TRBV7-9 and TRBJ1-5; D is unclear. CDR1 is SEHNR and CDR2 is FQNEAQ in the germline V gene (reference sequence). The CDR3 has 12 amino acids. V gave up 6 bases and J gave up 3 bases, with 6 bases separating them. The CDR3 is CASSSLNQPQHF. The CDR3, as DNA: TGTGCCAGCAGTTCCCTCAATCAGCCCCAGCATTTT.

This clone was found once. The CDR3, as DNA: TGCGCCAGCAGCTTGGACACAGCCTTCCGTAATTCACCCCTCCACTTT. The encoded protein is CASSLDTAFRNSPLHF. The chain couples TRBV5-1 to TRBJ1-6; D is ambiguous. V gave up 0 bases and J gave up 6 bases, with 13 bases separating them. Germline V lookup: CDR1 SGHRS, CDR2 YFSETQ. There are 16 residues in the CDR3.

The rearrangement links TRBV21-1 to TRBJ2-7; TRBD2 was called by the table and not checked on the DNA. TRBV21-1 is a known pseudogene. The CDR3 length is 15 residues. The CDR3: CASSSRTSWGYEQYF. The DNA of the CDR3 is TGTGCCAGCAGCTCGCGGACTTCTTGGGGCTACGAGCAGTACTTC.

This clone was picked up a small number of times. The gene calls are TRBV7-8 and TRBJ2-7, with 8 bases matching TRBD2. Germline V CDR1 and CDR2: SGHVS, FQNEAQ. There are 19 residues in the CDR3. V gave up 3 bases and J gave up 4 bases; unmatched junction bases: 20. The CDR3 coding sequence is TGTGCCAGCAGCTTCCACCGACGCTCGGGCGGGAGGTTCCGTTACGAGCAGTACTTC. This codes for CASSFHRRSGGRFRYEQYF.

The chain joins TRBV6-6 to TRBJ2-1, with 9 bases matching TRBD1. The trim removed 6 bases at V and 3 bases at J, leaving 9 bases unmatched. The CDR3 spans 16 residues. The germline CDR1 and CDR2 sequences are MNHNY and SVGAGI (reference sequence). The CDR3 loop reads CASSATGTGLYNEQFF. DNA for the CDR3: TGTGCCAGCAGCGCTACCGGGACAGGGCTCTACAATGAGCAGTTCTTC.

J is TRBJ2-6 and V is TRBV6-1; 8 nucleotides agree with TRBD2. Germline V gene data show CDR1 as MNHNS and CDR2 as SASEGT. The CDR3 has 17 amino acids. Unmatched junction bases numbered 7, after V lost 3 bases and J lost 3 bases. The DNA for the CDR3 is TGTGCCAGCAGTGACCCGGGGGGGGAGGATGGGGCCAACGTCCTGACTTTC. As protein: CASSDPGGEDGANVLTF.

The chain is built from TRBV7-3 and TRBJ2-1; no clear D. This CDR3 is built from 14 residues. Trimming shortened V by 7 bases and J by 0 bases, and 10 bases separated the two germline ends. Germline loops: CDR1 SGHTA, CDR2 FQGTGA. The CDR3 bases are TGTGCCAGCACCACACGGAGCTCCTACAATGAGCAGTTCTTC. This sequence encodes CASTTRSSYNEQFF.

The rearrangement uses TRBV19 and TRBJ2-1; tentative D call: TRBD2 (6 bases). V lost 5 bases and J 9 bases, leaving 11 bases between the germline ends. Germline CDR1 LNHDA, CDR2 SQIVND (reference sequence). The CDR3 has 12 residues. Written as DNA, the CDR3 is TGTGCCAGTAGTCTGGAGGGACTTGAGCAGTTCTTC. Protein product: CASSLEGLEQFF.

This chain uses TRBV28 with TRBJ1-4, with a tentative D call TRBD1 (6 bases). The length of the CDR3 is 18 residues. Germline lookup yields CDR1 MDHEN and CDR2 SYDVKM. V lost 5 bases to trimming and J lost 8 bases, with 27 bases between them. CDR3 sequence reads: CASSRGQYQRLGDEKLFF. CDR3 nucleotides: TGTGCCAGCAGTAGGGGACAATATCAGAGGTTGGGGGACGAAAAACTGTTTTTT.